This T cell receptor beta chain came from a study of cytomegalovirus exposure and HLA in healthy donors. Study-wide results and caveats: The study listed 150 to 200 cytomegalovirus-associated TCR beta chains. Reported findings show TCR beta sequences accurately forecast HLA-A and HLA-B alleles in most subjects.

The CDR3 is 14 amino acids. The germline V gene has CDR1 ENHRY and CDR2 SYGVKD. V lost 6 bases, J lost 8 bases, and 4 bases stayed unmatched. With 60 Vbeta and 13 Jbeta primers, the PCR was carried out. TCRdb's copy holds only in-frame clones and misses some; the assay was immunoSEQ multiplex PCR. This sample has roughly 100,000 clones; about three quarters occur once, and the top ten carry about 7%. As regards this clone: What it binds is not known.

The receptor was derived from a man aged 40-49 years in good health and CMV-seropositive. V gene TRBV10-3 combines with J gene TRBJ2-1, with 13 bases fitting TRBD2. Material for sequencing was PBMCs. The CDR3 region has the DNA TGTGCCATCAGCCGGACTAGCGGGGGATATGAGCAGTTCTTC. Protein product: CAISRTSGGYEQFF.